This TCR beta chain was recorded in a study of blood T cell repertoires in COVID-19. Study as a whole: The United States, Italy and Spain provided the acute and convalescent COVID-19 samples.

This clone was picked up a small number of times. Sequencing used immunoSEQ multiplex PCR; TCRdb keeps in-frame clones, though not all of them. The sample holds roughly 40,000 clones, roughly three quarters seen once. There are 15 residues in the CDR3. V shed 7 bases and J 2 bases; nucleotides not matched to a gene: 7. Germline values: CDR1 LNHDA, CDR2 SQIVND (reference sequence). Sequenced: peripheral blood. The chain links TRBV19 to TRBJ1-5, with 8 bases identical to TRBD1. The sequence was obtained from a woman aged 80 or over with acute or convalescent COVID-19. CDR3 in amino acids: CASTPGQGGNQPQHF. Written as DNA, the CDR3 is TGTGCCAGTACCCCCGGACAGGGTGGCAATCAGCCCCAGCATTTT. The full variable domain, with the rest looked up from reference TRBV19 and TRBJ1-5, is DGGITQSPKYLFRKEGQNVTLSCEQNLNHDAMYWYRQDPGQGLRLIYYSQIVNDFQKGDIAEGYSVSREKKESFPLTVTSAQKNPTAFYLCASTPGQGGNQPQHFGDGTRLSIL.